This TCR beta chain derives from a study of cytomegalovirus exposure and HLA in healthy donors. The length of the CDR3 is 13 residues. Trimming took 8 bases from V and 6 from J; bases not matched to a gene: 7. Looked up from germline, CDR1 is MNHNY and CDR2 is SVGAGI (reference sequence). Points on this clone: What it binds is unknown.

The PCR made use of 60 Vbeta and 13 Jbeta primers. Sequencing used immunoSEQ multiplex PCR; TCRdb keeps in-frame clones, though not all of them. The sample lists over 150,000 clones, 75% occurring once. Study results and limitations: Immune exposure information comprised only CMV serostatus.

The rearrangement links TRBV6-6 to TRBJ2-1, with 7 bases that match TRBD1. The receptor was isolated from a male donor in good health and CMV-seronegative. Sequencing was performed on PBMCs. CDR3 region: CASGQGVGNEQFF. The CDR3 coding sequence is TGTGCCAGCGGCCAGGGGGTGGGCAATGAGCAGTTCTTC.